Sequencing of this TCR beta chain was carried out in a study of naive and memory T cell subsets (dated by TCRdb to 2017 to 2019). About the full investigation: According to the figure summarizing the samples, there were around ten blood donors, 7 tuberculin skin test biopsies and 3 saline control biopsies. PCR2 was typically run as a SYBR Green qPCR and stopped at a set threshold, although low-input samples could use end-point PCR of around 6 cycles instead. General conclusions and limits of the study: The RNA-based method was acknowledged as potentially sensitive to TCR transcript changes with T cell activation and differentiation.

The study described a robust, sensitive protocol for amplifying, sequencing and analyzing TCRs, using 3' ligation of a UMI-containing oligonucleotide to TCR cDNA. For whole blood analysis, approximately 2.5 ml of peripheral blood was collected from healthy adult volunteers into Tempus tubes, and RNA was extracted following the manufacturer's instructions. Total RNA, without cell sorting, was DNase treated with RQ1 DNase before reverse transcription, targeting about 1 to 1000 ng input. Libraries were prepared from skin biopsies and whole blood so that pipeline robustness could be tested in samples in which T cells form a minority population. From V the trimming removes 0 bases and from J it removes 9 bases, while the gene matches leave 13 bases of the junction unaccounted for. Based on the germline V gene (reference sequence), the CDR1 and CDR2 sequences are SGHKS and YYEKEE. Reading from cysteine to phenylalanine, the CDR3 counts 17 amino acids. Only the CDR3 DNA is retained, 51 bases long and in frame from the first base.

There are many counts of this clonotype. Its antigen specificity is not known. Base qualities are not provided; no much larger clone lies one nucleotide away. Library preparation was by 5' RACE. Four rounds of PCR, run with the SP2 primer together with nested alpha and beta constant region primers, were used to amplify the ligated cDNA. For the blood and skin samples, TCR RNA was reverse transcribed with SuperScript IV using primers for the alpha and beta constant regions. An oligonucleotide carrying the Illumina SP2 primer and a UMI was ligated to the cDNA 3' end using T4 RNA ligase 1. The 12-nucleotide UMI was composed of two random hexamers separated by an eight-base spacer, which was included to prevent hairpin formation. From the second PCR onward, TCR alpha and beta chain libraries were processed separately, and dual indexing was applied for multiplexing. After pooling, the indexed libraries were analyzed by capillary electrophoresis and sequenced on either an Illumina MiSeq or NextSeq. To boost base diversity and improve cluster recognition, PhiX DNA at roughly 4.5-8% was spiked into the libraries. In the original analysis: UMIs were extracted from read 2 by Demultiplexor and combined with the TCR sequence from read 1, and reads were split according to sample indices. Decombinator identified V and J genes and V-J junctions, assigning each TCR a five-part identifier including V and J deletions. Collapsinator used UMIs to correct sequencing errors and PCR amplification heterogeneity, yielding UMI-based abundance per TCR. CDR3Translator turned identifiers into nucleotide sequence, translated the nucleotide sequence into amino acids, and pulled out CDR3 regions based on terminal motifs. Error-corrected counts of alpha and beta TCRs from blood and skin were compared after being normalized to the amount of input RNA. Using fastp at Q25 and MiXCR, TCRdb reprocessed the public reads and kept productive beta chains. Each CDR3 protein gets just one entry, which takes the most common genes and DNA from the rows behind it. These V and J calls derive from TCRdb rather than the authors' analysis. The sample records over 45,000 distinct CDR3 sequences, 6% to 8% of which are singletons. 9.8% of the sample rests with the top ten.

This sequence uses TRBV5-5 and TRBJ2-3, and 10 junction bases match TRBD2. This sequence originates from a female donor in good health. The CDR3 in this case is CASSLAVTLAGGRTQYF. At the DNA level, the sequence is TGTGCCAGCAGCTTGGCCGTAACCTTAGCGGGGGGCCGGACGCAGTATTTT.